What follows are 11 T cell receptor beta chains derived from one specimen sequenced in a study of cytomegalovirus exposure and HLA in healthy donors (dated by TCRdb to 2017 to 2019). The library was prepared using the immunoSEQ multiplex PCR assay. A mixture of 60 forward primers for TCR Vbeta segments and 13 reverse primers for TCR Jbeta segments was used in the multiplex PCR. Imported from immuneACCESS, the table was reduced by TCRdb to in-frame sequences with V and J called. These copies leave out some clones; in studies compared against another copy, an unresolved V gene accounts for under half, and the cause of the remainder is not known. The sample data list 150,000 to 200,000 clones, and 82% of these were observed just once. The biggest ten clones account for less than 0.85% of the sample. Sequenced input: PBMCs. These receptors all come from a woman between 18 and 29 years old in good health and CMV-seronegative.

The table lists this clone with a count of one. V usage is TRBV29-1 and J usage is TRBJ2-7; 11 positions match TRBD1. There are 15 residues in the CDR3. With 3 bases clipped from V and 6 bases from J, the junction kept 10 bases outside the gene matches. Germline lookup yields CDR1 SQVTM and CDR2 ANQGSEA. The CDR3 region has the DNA TGCAGCGTTGAGAGGGGTTCCGGGACAGGGGGCGAGCAGTACTTC. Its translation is CSVERGSGTGGEQYF.

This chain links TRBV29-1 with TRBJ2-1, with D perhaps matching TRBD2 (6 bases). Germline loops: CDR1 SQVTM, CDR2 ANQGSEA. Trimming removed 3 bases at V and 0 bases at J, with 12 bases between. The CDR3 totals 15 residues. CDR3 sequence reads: CSVDGDGSSYNEQFF. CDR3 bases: TGCAGCGTTGATGGGGACGGGAGCTCCTACAATGAGCAGTTCTTC.

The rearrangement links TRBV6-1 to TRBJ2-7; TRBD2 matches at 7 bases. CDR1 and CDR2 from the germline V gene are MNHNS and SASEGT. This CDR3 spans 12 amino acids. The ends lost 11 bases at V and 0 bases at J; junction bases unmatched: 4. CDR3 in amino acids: CAAGEVSYEQYF. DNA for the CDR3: TGTGCCGCGGGGGAAGTCTCCTACGAGCAGTACTTC.

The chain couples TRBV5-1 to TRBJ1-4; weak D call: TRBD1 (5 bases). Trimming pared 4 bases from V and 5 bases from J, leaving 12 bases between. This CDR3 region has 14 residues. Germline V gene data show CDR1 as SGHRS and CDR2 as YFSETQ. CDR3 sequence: CASSPQVHNEKLFF. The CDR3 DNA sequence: TGCGCCAGCAGCCCACAGGTCCACAATGAAAAACTGTTTTTT. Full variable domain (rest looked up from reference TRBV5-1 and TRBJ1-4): KAGVTQTPRYLIKTRGQQVTLSCSPISGHRSVSWYQQTPGQGLQFLFEYFSETQRNKGNFPGRFSGRQFSNSRSEMNVSTLELGDSALYLCASSPQVHNEKLFFGSGTQLSVL.

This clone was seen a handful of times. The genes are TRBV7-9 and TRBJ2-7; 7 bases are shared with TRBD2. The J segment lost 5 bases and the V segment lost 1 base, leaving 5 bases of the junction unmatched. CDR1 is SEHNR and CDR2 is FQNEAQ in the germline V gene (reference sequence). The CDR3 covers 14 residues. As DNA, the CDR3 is TGTGCCAGCAGCTTAGGACTCCGGGGGGACGAGCAGTACTTC. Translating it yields CASSLGLRGDEQYF.

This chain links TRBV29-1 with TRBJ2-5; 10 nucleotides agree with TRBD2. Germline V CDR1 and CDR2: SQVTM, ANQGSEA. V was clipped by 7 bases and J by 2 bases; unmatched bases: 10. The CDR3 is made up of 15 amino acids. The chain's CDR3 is CSGSAGGPGQETQYF. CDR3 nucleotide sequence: TGCAGCGGTTCAGCGGGGGGGCCAGGTCAAGAGACCCAGTACTTC.

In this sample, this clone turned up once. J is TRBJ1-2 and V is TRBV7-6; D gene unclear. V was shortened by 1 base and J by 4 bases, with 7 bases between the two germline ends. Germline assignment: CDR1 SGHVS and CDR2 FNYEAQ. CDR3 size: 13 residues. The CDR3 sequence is CASSLGESYGYTF. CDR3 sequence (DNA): TGTGCCAGCAGCTTAGGGGAGTCCTATGGCTACACCTTC.

The CDR3 DNA is TGTGCCAGTAGTATCGGGGGAAGTTTTGAGCAGTTCTTC. Translation gives CASSIGGSFEQFF. The chain links TRBV19 to TRBJ2-1; a weak D match, TRBD2 (6 bases). Per the germline V gene, CDR1 is LNHDA and CDR2 is SQIVND (reference sequence). This CDR3 comprises 13 residues. V shed 3 bases and J shed 9 bases, with 12 bases lying between them.

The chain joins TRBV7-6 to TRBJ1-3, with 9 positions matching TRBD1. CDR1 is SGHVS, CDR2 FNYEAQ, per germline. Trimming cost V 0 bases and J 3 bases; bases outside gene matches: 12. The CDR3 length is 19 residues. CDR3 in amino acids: CASSLARMVGQGIGNTIYF. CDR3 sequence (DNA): TGTGCCAGCAGCTTAGCGCGGATGGTTGGACAGGGGATTGGAAACACCATATATTTT.

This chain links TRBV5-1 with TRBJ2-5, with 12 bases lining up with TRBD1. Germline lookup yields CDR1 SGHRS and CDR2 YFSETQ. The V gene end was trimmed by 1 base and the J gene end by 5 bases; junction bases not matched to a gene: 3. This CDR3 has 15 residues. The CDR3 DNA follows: TGCGCCAGCAGCTTGTGGGGACAGGGGGCTGAGACCCAGTACTTC. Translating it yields CASSLWGQGAETQYF.

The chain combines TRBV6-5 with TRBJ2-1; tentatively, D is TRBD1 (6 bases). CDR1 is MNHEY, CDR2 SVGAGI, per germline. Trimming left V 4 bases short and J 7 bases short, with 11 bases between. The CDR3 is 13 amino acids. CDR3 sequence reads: CASSFNRVNEQFF. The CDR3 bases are TGTGCCAGCAGTTTCAACAGGGTAAATGAGCAGTTCTTC.